A single sample is the source of the 8 T cell receptor beta chains below, sequenced in a study of T cells in women clearing cervical HPV infection. Measured with immunoSEQ multiplex PCR; TCRdb has only the in-frame clones, and not every one. In total, the table holds roughly 14,000 clones. The sample consisted of blood buffy coat. Source of these receptors: a woman between 18 and 70 years old with a cervical HPV16 infection that either progressed to CIN3+ or cleared (not recorded which).

Remarks on this clone: The read comes to an end 3 residues before the CDR3 does, leaving the germline J gene to fill in the end. The chain links TRBV18 to TRBJ2-4; 8 bases match TRBD1. Germline CDR1 and CDR2: KGHSH and LQKENI. The CDR3 has 15 amino acids. The sequenced part of the CDR3 DNA is TGTGCCAGCTCACCTCGACAGGGGCTTGACTATGGT. This translates into CASSPRQGLDYG. The full CDR3 is CASSPRQGLDYGQYF.

As for this clone: The read terminates 3 residues before the CDR3 end, so the remaining end is supplied by the germline J gene. This rearrangement joins TRBV4-1 to TRBJ1-4; D uncertain. Germline CDR1 and CDR2: MGHRA and YSYEKL. This CDR3 comprises 18 residues. Trimming cost V 0 bases and J 8 bases, with 22 bases left between them. Partial CDR3 DNA: TGCGCCAGCAGCCAAGAAAGGATCAGCGGAGGCCCTCGGGAAAAA. Amino acids: CASSQERISGGPREK. The CDR3 as a whole reads CASSQERISGGPREKLFF.

On this clone itself: The read terminates 3 residues ahead of where the CDR3 ends, so the germline J gene completes it. The chain carries TRBV7-6 and TRBJ2-1; D is perhaps TRBD2 (6 bases). The CDR3 consists of 15 residues. Per germline, CDR1 SGHVS and CDR2 FNYEAQ. Deletions cut 0 bases from V and 2 bases from J, with 8 bases between. The chain's CDR3 is CASSLASGAYNEQFF. The sequenced part of the CDR3 DNA is TGTGCCAGCAGCTTAGCTAGCGGTGCCTACAATGAG.

A word on this clone: The read is 3 residues too short to cover the CDR3 end, so that end is filled in from the germline J gene. The gene calls are TRBV7-2 and TRBJ1-2; possible D gene TRBD1, 5 bases. The CDR3 contains 14 residues. Germline V CDR1 and CDR2: SGHTA, FQGNSA. This CDR3 is CASSLERGYNDYTF. The part of the CDR3 DNA that was read is TGTGCCAGCAGCTTAGAGCGGGGGTACAATGAC. The variable domain in full, with the rest retrieved from reference TRBV7-2 and TRBJ1-2, is GAGVSQSPSNKVTEKGKDVELRCDPISGHTALYWYRQSLGQGLEFLIYFQGNSAPDKSGLPSDRFSAERTGGSVSTLTIQRTQQEDSAVYLCASSLERGYNDYTFGSGTRLTVV.

With regard to this clone: The read stops 3 residues short of the end of the CDR3; the missing end is completed from the germline J gene. The genes are TRBV29-1 and TRBJ2-7; 8 bases match TRBD1. The CDR3 length is 13 residues. V lost 5 bases, J lost 4 bases, and 7 bases stayed unmatched. Per germline, CDR1 SQVTM and CDR2 ANQGSEA. The CDR3 protein is CSVQTQGAYEQYF. The DNA read from the CDR3 is TGCAGCGTTCAGACTCAGGGGGCGTACGAG.

Concerning this clone: The read stops 3 residues short of the end of the CDR3; the missing end is completed from the germline J gene. V is TRBV7-2 and J is TRBJ1-1, with a tentative D call TRBD1 (6 bases). The CDR3 spans 17 residues. V lost 0 bases and J 4 bases, leaving 18 bases between the germline ends. CDR1 and CDR2 (germline): SGHTA, FQGNSA. This CDR3 reads CASSLAGAGEMSTEAFF. The sequenced part of the CDR3 DNA is TGTGCCAGCAGCTTAGCAGGGGCAGGGGAAATGAGCACTGAA.

A remark on this clone: Coverage ceases 3 residues before the CDR3 finishes, and the germline J gene fills in the end. This chain links TRBV11-2 with TRBJ2-1, with TRBD1 as a possible D gene (6 bases). CDR1 is SGHAT, CDR2 FQNNGV, per germline. V was pared by 3 bases and J by 2 bases, with 11 bases between. The CDR3 length is 15 residues. The CDR3 loop is CASSLWTEAYNEQFF. The covered CDR3 bases are TGTGCCAGCAGCTTGTGGACAGAGGCCTACAATGAG.

Concerning this clone: Sequencing ends 3 residues short of the CDR3 end; the germline J gene provides the rest. This sequence joins TRBV30 and TRBJ1-6; 8 bases agree with TRBD1. V dropped 5 bases and J dropped 9; count of bases not matched to a gene: 18. The CDR3 has 17 amino acids. Germline CDR1 GTSNPN, CDR2 SVGIG (reference sequence). The chain's CDR3 is CAWGFKLDRADTSPLHF. CDR3 bases read: TGTGCCTGGGGTTTTAAATTGGACAGGGCCGATACTTCACCC.